The clone carrying this TCR beta chain has just a few counts. Its target is not known. CDR3 length: 16 amino acids. Per germline, CDR1 SGHAT and CDR2 FQNNGV. J gave up 5 bases and V 3 bases, and 8 bases lay outside the gene matches. TCRdb called the 5' RACE reads again in MiXCR, with one record for every CDR3 protein. The table has about 200,000 distinct CDR3 sequences, 16% seen once. The data are from a study of T-cell memory formation after mild COVID-19. Study-level background: Clusters were largely donor specific. Study-wide points: Researchers report contracting CD4+ clones mostly in CM and EM, with CD8+ clones in EMRA. Researchers could not confirm that second-wave clones peaking on day 37 targeted SARS-CoV-2.

This receptor was identified in an adult woman who had mild COVID-19 (a few samples of this study predate the infection). Cell type and time point are not known. The sequencing input was PBMCs or a T cell subset sorted from them (not recorded which). The chain uses TRBV11-2 and TRBJ2-1; 9 nucleotides agree with TRBD2. CDR3 nucleotides: TGTGCCAGCAGCTTCCAAAGCGGGAGGTCCCACAATGAGCAGTTCTTC. Its translation is CASSFQSGRSHNEQFF. The entire variable domain, with the rest obtained from reference TRBV11-2 and TRBJ2-1, is as follows: EAGVAQSPRYKIIEKRQSVAFWCNPISGHATLYWYQQILGQGPKLLIQFQNNGVVDDSQLPKDRFSAERLKGVDSTLKIQPAKLEDSAVYLCASSFQSGRSHNEQFFGPGTRLTVL.